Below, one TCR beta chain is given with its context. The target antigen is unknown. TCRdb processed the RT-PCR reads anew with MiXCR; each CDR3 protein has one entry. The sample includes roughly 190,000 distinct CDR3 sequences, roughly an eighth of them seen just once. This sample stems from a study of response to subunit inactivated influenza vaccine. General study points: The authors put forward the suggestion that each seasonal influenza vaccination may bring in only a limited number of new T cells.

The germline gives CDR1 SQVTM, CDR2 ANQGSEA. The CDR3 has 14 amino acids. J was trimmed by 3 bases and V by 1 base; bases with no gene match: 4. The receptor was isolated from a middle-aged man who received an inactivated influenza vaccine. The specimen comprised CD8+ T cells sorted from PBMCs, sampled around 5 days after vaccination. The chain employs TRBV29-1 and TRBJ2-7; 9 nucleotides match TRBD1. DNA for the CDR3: TGCAGCGTTGAAGGGACAGGGGTGGGCTACGAGCAGTACTTC. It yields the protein CSVEGTGVGYEQYF.